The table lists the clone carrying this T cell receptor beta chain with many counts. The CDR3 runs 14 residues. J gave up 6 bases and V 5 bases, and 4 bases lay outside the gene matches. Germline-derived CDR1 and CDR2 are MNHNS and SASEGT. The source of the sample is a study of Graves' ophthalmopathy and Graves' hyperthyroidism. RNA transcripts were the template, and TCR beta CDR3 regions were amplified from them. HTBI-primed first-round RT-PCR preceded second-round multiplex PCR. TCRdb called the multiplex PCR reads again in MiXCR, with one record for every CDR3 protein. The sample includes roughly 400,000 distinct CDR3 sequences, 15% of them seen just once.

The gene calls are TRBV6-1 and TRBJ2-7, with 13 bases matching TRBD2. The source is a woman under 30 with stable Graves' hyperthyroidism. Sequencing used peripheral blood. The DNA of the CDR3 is TGTGCCAGCAGTCCCGGACTAGCGGGGGCCGAGCAGTACTTC. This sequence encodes CASSPGLAGAEQYF.